Listed below are T cell receptor beta chains from one sample, sequenced in a study of cytomegalovirus exposure and HLA in healthy donors. The protocol was immunoSEQ multiplex PCR, while the TCRdb copy is restricted to in-frame clones and leaves out a portion. Among fewer than 200,000 clones listed, 75% to 80% were seen once. Sequencing input: PBMCs. These receptors all stem from a woman between 40 and 55 years old in good health and CMV-seropositive. Each CDR3 is given with its conserved first and last residue. Fields, in order: V gene, J gene, clone size, D gene, CDR3 DNA, CDR3 protein. D genes are given only for firm matches. A clone size is listed for some rows: how often the clone was seen (once, few, many), or a class if it is expanded.

v_gene: TRBV27
j_gene: TRBJ1-5
abundance: .
d_gene: TRBD1
CDR3nt: TGTGCCAGCAAAAGGACAGGGGCCTTGAGGCCCCAGCATTTT
CDR3aa: CASKRTGALRPQHF

v_gene: TRBV11-2
j_gene: TRBJ2-7
abundance: .
d_gene: .
CDR3nt: TGTGCCAGCAGCTTAGACCAGGGAACCTACGAGCAGTACTTC
CDR3aa: CASSLDQGTYEQYF

v_gene: TRBV30
j_gene: TRBJ1-5
abundance: .
d_gene: TRBD1
CDR3nt: TGTGCCTGGAACCGTGGGACAGGACTTAGCAATCAGCCCCAGCATTTT
CDR3aa: CAWNRGTGLSNQPQHF

v_gene: TRBV19
j_gene: TRBJ2-1
abundance: .
d_gene: TRBD2
CDR3nt: TGTGCCAGTAGTCCTACCTTTCGACTAGCGGGAGGCAATGAGCAGTTCTTC
CDR3aa: CASSPTFRLAGGNEQFF

v_gene: TRBV27
j_gene: TRBJ2-3
abundance: few
d_gene: .
CDR3nt: TGTGCCAGCAGTTTGTGGCAGGGTCCAGATACGCAGTATTTT
CDR3aa: CASSLWQGPDTQYF

v_gene: TRBV19
j_gene: TRBJ2-2
abundance: few
d_gene: TRBD1
CDR3nt: TGTGCCAGTGCCGGGACAGGGATTAGCGGGGAGCTGTTTTTT
CDR3aa: CASAGTGISGELFF

v_gene: TRBV20-1
j_gene: TRBJ1-1
abundance: .
d_gene: .
CDR3nt: TGCAGTGCTCCGGACACTGAAGCTTTCTTT
CDR3aa: CSAPDTEAFF

v_gene: TRBV7-2
j_gene: TRBJ2-7
abundance: .
d_gene: TRBD2
CDR3nt: TGTGCCAGCAGCTCAAGGGGGTTTAGCGGGAGGGCCCAGGTGGGGTACTTC
CDR3aa: CASSSRGFSGRAQVGYF

v_gene: TRBV7-9
j_gene: TRBJ1-2
abundance: once
d_gene: TRBD1
CDR3nt: TGTTCCAGCAGCCAGGGGGACAGGTCTCGCTACACCTTC
CDR3aa: CSSSQGDRSRYTF

v_gene: TRBV2
j_gene: TRBJ1-3
abundance: .
d_gene: .
CDR3nt: TGTGCCAGCAGTGAAGCGCAGGGGTATGGAAACACCATATATTTT
CDR3aa: CASSEAQGYGNTIYF

v_gene: TRBV18
j_gene: TRBJ1-1
abundance: .
d_gene: .
CDR3nt: TGTGCCAGCTCACCAGGGCAGGGGAACACTGAAGCTTTCTTT
CDR3aa: CASSPGQGNTEAFF

v_gene: TRBV19
j_gene: TRBJ1-2
abundance: .
d_gene: TRBD1
CDR3nt: TGTGCCAGTAGTAGAGCCAACTTGGGACAGGGGTATGGCTACACCTTC
CDR3aa: CASSRANLGQGYGYTF

v_gene: TRBV30
j_gene: TRBJ2-3
abundance: .
d_gene: TRBD2
CDR3nt: TGTGCCTGGAGTGTAGGGCTAGCGGGAGTTTCGACGCAGTATTTT
CDR3aa: CAWSVGLAGVSTQYF

v_gene: TRBV6-5
j_gene: TRBJ2-7
abundance: .
d_gene: TRBD1
CDR3nt: TGTGCCAGCAGCCTATTAGGGACAGGGGGCGAGCAGTACTTC
CDR3aa: CASSLLGTGGEQYF

v_gene: TRBV10-1
j_gene: TRBJ1-1
abundance: .
d_gene: TRBD1
CDR3nt: TGCGCCAGCAGCGGGACAGGCACCGACAACACTGAAGCTTTCTTT
CDR3aa: CASSGTGTDNTEAFF

v_gene: TRBV18
j_gene: TRBJ2-7
abundance: few
d_gene: TRBD1
CDR3nt: TGTGCCAGCTCACCCCCGGGACAGGGACTCTACGAGCAGTACTTC
CDR3aa: CASSPPGQGLYEQYF

v_gene: TRBV18
j_gene: TRBJ1-1
abundance: .
d_gene: .
CDR3nt: TGTGCCAGCTCACCAAACACCCCACGCGGCACTGAAGCTTTCTTT
CDR3aa: CASSPNTPRGTEAFF

v_gene: TRBV5-4
j_gene: TRBJ2-7
abundance: once
d_gene: TRBD1
CDR3nt: TGTGCCAGCAGCCCCGGGACAGGGGCCTACGAGCAGTACTTC
CDR3aa: CASSPGTGAYEQYF